These 11 T cell receptor beta chains were sequenced from one sample in a study of post-analysis software for immune sequencing data. Study-level points and caveats: There were five or six TRBV segments more frequent in patients than controls, and TRBV5-6, TRBV5-1 and TRBV20-1 were among them.

No antigens are known for them. Unique molecular identifiers were present in the TCR beta cDNA libraries. TCRdb passed the PCR reads through MiXCR, listing each CDR3 protein once. The repertoire consists of roughly 800,000 distinct CDR3 sequences, with 25% to 30% occurring once and the leading ten covering roughly 0.53%. Source material: blood. Source of these receptors: a girl aged 10-17 years with multiple sclerosis.

The genes are TRBV11-2 and TRBJ2-6; D unresolved. V dropped 5 bases and J dropped 4 bases, with 15 bases sitting between them. The germline gives CDR1 SGHAT, CDR2 FQNNGV. The CDR3 loop spans 16 amino acids. For the CDR3, the DNA is TGTGCCAGCAGCCGTAACGCGGCTCCCGGGGCCAACGTCCTGACTTTC. It specifies CASSRNAAPGANVLTF.

This clonotype was detected only a few times. The J gene is TRBJ1-2, the V gene TRBV29-1; D not certain. V lost 0 bases to trimming and J lost 2 bases, with 7 bases between them. The CDR3 loop spans 13 amino acids. From germline, CDR1 is SQVTM and CDR2 ANQGSEA. CDR3 sequence: CSVEEAANYGYTF. The DNA for the CDR3 is TGCAGCGTTGAAGAGGCGGCGAACTATGGCTACACCTTC.

This clonotype showed up just a few times. This chain joins TRBV5-1 and TRBJ2-1; the D gene is possibly TRBD1 (6 bases). The germline V gene encodes CDR1 SGHRS and CDR2 YFSETQ. This CDR3 comprises 14 residues. Trimming took off 4 bases at V and 7 bases at J, with 15 bases between the two ends. The CDR3 spells CASSGTRGGNEQFF. CDR3 coding DNA: TGCGCCAGCAGCGGGACAAGAGGGGGAAATGAGCAGTTCTTC.

This clonotype was recorded a few times. The V call is TRBV5-5, the J call TRBJ2-7, with a tentative D call TRBD2 (5 bases). CDR3 size: 14 residues. Trimming took 1 base from V and 3 from J, leaving 11 bases between them. Germline lookup yields CDR1 SGHKS and CDR2 YYEKEE (reference sequence). CDR3 DNA sequence: TGTGCCAGCAGCTTGCGGCAGGACTTCTACGAGCAGTACTTC. This gives the protein CASSLRQDFYEQYF.

This sequence joins TRBV3-1 and TRBJ2-5, with D possibly being TRBD2 (5 bases). Trimming shortened V by 4 bases and J by 2 bases, and 14 bases separated the two germline ends. Germline V CDR1 and CDR2: LGHDT, YNNKEL (reference sequence). The CDR3 is 15 residues long. CDR3 coding DNA: TGTGCCAGCAGCCTAGAGAATACGGGACAAGAGACCCAGTACTTC. Translation gives CASSLENTGQETQYF.

A note on this clonotype: One junction end disagrees with the germline gene, perhaps due to a read error. V gene TRBV6-5 combines with J gene TRBJ2-1, with TRBD2 matching 7 bases. This CDR3 is 13 amino acids long. Germline-derived CDR1 and CDR2 are MNHEY and SVGAGI. The CDR3 loop reads CTSSYLAGVVQFF. In DNA, the CDR3 is TGTACCAGCAGTTACTTGGCGGGAGTTGTGCAGTTCTTC.

The rearrangement joins TRBV20-1 to TRBJ2-4, with no clear D. CDR3 length: 14 amino acids. In germline, CDR1 is DFQATT, CDR2 SNEGSKA (reference sequence). The V end was cut by 2 bases, the J end by 0 bases, with 8 bases between. DNA for the CDR3: TGCAGTGCTAGATCCCTGGGAGCCAAAAACATTCAGTACTTC. It encodes CSARSLGAKNIQYF.

The chain links TRBV20-1 to TRBJ1-5; D is ambiguous. CDR3 length: 16 residues. V was clipped by 2 bases and J by 0 bases, with 14 bases between them. Germline assignment: CDR1 DFQATT and CDR2 SNEGSKA (reference sequence). The CDR3 is CSARPAGQTSNQPQHF. CDR3 bases: TGCAGTGCTAGACCGGCGGGCCAGACTAGCAATCAGCCCCAGCATTTT.

The chain carries TRBV7-6 and TRBJ2-5; D unresolved. V was cut by 3 bases and J by 4 bases, with 9 bases left in between. Germline lookup yields CDR1 SGHVS and CDR2 FNYEAQ. The CDR3 spans 13 residues. The CDR3 reads CASSFDLRETQYF. In DNA, the CDR3 is TGTGCCAGCAGCTTCGACCTGCGAGAGACCCAGTACTTC.

The rearrangement uses TRBV10-3 and TRBJ2-6; D might be TRBD2 (7 bases). CDR3 length equals 18 residues. Deletions cut 4 bases from V and 0 bases from J, with 16 bases between. CDR1 and CDR2 from the germline V gene are ENHRY and SYGVKD. CDR3 DNA sequence: TGTGCCATCAGTGTGGGAGGCGGGGGCCCCTCTGGGGCCAACGTCCTGACTTTC. The encoded protein is CAISVGGGGPSGANVLTF.

This clonotype has just a few counts. The genes are TRBV21-1 and TRBJ2-7; the D call of TRBD1 is as the table states it, not checked on the DNA. TRBV21-1 corresponds to a pseudogene. This CDR3 comprises 18 residues. The CDR3 region is CASSTLGGRTGSSYEQYF. The CDR3 coding sequence is TGTGCCAGCAGCACCTTAGGGGGGAGGACGGGTAGCTCCTACGAGCAGTACTTC.